Shown below are 17 T cell receptor beta chains from a single sample sequenced in a study of T cell responses to AZD1222 COVID-19 vaccine. TCRdb's table, derived via immunoSEQ multiplex PCR, lists solely in-frame clones and lacks some. The data contain just over 150,000 clones, approximately 90% of them seen just once; the ten biggest clones take up about 2%. The sequencing here drew on peripheral blood, taken on day 0 of AZD1222 vaccination. The receptors were gathered from an adult in good health.

This clone was found once. The chain is built from TRBV11-3 and TRBJ2-1, with 10 bases matching TRBD1. The germline gives CDR1 SGHNT, CDR2 YENEEA. The CDR3 extends over 16 amino acids. V lost 4 bases to trimming and J lost 7 bases; unmatched junction nucleotides: 10. For the CDR3, the DNA is TGTGCCAGCAGCTCCCCGGGACAGGGGCGATTGAATGAGCAGTTCTTC. As protein: CASSSPGQGRLNEQFF.

Only one count was recorded for this clone. The chain is built from TRBV2 and TRBJ1-5; unclear D gene. Germline V lookup: CDR1 SNHLY, CDR2 FYNNEI. CDR3 length: 16 amino acids. V lost 1 base and J 5 bases, leaving 15 bases between the germline ends. This CDR3 reads CASSEGAQALYQPQHF. The CDR3 DNA sequence: TGTGCCAGCAGTGAAGGGGCGCAGGCATTGTATCAGCCCCAGCATTTT.

This chain joins TRBV7-8 and TRBJ2-3; possibly TRBD1 or TRBD2 for D (6 bases each). The germline CDR1 and CDR2 sequences are SGHVS and FQNEAQ. The CDR3 is 16 amino acids. Trimming took 4 bases from V and 1 from J, leaving 15 bases between them. The CDR3 DNA sequence: TGTGCCAGCAGCTCCACCTGGGGGGCAGGCACAGATACGCAGTATTTT. Its translation: CASSSTWGAGTDTQYF. Full variable domain (remainder filled in from reference TRBV7-8 and TRBJ2-3): GAGVSQSPRYKVAKRGQDVALRCDPISGHVSLFWYQQALGQGPEFLTYFQNEAQLDKSGLPSDRFFAERPEGSVSTLKIQRTQQEDSAVYLCASSSTWGAGTDTQYFGPGTRLTVL.

The V call is TRBV11-2, the J call TRBJ2-1, with 8 bases identical to TRBD2. This CDR3 spans 14 amino acids. Germline V CDR1 and CDR2: SGHAT, FQNNGV. The junction had 9 bases not matched to a gene; V was cut back by 7 bases and J by 7 bases. The CDR3 here is CASTSAGDWNEQFF. DNA for the CDR3: TGTGCCAGCACCTCAGCGGGAGATTGGAATGAGCAGTTCTTC.

This clone was recorded once. The V call is TRBV11-2, the J call TRBJ1-2; tentatively, D is TRBD1 (5 bases). V lost 1 base and J lost 8, with 8 bases in between. The CDR3 runs 12 residues. Germline V gene lookup returns CDR1 SGHAT and CDR2 FQNNGV. The CDR3 loop reads CASSLGTYGYTF. The DNA of the CDR3 is TGTGCCAGCAGCTTAGGGACATACGGCTACACCTTC.

The chain has TRBV4-1 and TRBJ1-1; D might be TRBD1 (5 bases). Germline loops: CDR1 MGHRA, CDR2 YSYEKL. V was trimmed by 1 base and J by 4 bases, leaving 16 bases between them. The CDR3 runs 16 residues. The CDR3 region has the DNA TGCGCCAGCAGCCAAGCCTGGACAAGCCAGGGCACTGAAGCTTTCTTT. This gives the protein CASSQAWTSQGTEAFF.

J is TRBJ1-3 and V is TRBV18; 7 bases agree with TRBD1. J gave up 0 bases and V 0 bases, and 11 bases lay outside the gene matches. Germline V CDR1 and CDR2: KGHSH, LQKENI. There are 19 residues in the CDR3. The CDR3 protein is CASSPPRGQPTSSGNTIYF. CDR3 sequence (DNA): TGTGCCAGCTCACCACCGAGGGGACAGCCTACCAGCTCTGGAAACACCATATATTTT. The entire variable domain, with the rest obtained from reference TRBV18 and TRBJ1-3, is as follows: NAGVMQNPRHLVRRRGQEARLRCSPMKGHSHVYWYRQLPEEGLKFMVYLQKENIIDESGMPKERFSAEFPKEGPSILRIQQVVRGDSAAYFCASSPPRGQPTSSGNTIYFGEGSWLTVV.

This chain connects TRBV7-9 to TRBJ1-2; D gene uncertain. The V gene's germline CDR1 is SEHNR and CDR2 FQNEAQ (reference sequence). The CDR3 covers 13 residues. Between the trimmed V and J ends, which lost 3 bases and 8 bases, there was a span of 13 bases. This chain's CDR3 is CASSLLQPTGYTF. In nucleotides, the CDR3 is TGTGCCAGCAGCTTGCTACAGCCGACCGGCTACACCTTC.

DNA for the CDR3: TGCAGTGCTGGTGGGAGAGGCCCCCCAGATACGCAGTATTTT. Translated: CSAGGRGPPDTQYF. The gene calls are TRBV20-1 and TRBJ2-3; D is possibly TRBD2 (5 bases). The germline V gene has CDR1 DFQATT and CDR2 SNEGSKA (reference sequence). V shed 5 bases and J shed 4 bases, with 16 bases lying between them. The CDR3 consists of 14 residues.

The V call is TRBV27, the J call TRBJ2-5; TRBD2 aligns across 7 bases. Germline values: CDR1 MNHEY, CDR2 SMNVEV (reference sequence). The CDR3 runs 15 residues. Trimming removed 5 bases from V and 5 bases from J; junction bases left unmatched: 11. The CDR3 nucleotides read TGTGCCAGCAGTCCCTTAGGGGAGGGCCGGGAGACCCAGTACTTC. Translation gives CASSPLGEGRETQYF.

DNA for the CDR3: TGTGCCAGCAGCCCGAATTCGTGGACTGAAGCTTTCTTT. Protein sequence: CASSPNSWTEAFF. The genes are TRBV9 and TRBJ1-1; no reliable D call. Germline CDR1 reads SGDLS; CDR2 reads YYNGEE. V gave up 4 bases and J gave up 5 bases, with 12 bases separating them. The CDR3 is made up of 13 amino acids.

In this sample, this clone turned up a few times. The chain recombines TRBV28 with TRBJ1-2, with a possible D match to TRBD1 (5 bases). CDR3 size: 15 residues. Germline V gene sequence: CDR1 MDHEN, CDR2 SYDVKM. V was clipped by 3 bases and J by 5 bases, with 16 bases between them. In DNA, the CDR3 is TGTGCCAGCAGTTTCCCCAGGGAAGAAGGTTATGGCTACACCTTC. Amino acids: CASSFPREEGYGYTF.

The chain uses TRBV6-6 and TRBJ1-4; TRBD1 is a possible D gene (6 bases). CDR1 is MNHNY, CDR2 SVGAGI, per germline (reference sequence). The CDR3 totals 14 residues. Deletions cut 7 bases from V and 4 bases from J, with 13 bases between. CDR3 sequence reads: CASTLTGSNEKLFF. The CDR3 DNA follows: TGTGCCAGCACCCTGACAGGCAGTAATGAAAAACTGTTTTTT.

The rearrangement uses TRBV28 and TRBJ2-2; 7 bases are shared with TRBD2. This CDR3 is built from 18 residues. With 3 bases clipped from V and 3 bases from J, the junction kept 13 bases outside the gene matches. The V gene's germline CDR1 is MDHEN and CDR2 SYDVKM. Written as DNA, the CDR3 is TGTGCCAGCAGTTTGTGGGGAAGGGAGAGCGGGGACACCGGGGAGCTGTTTTTT. Translated, it gives CASSLWGRESGDTGELFF.

The genes are TRBV4-1 and TRBJ1-2; D may be TRBD1 (6 bases). The V end lost 5 bases, the J end lost 4 bases, and 17 bases lay between the germline ends. The CDR3 has 15 residues. Germline V lookup: CDR1 MGHRA, CDR2 YSYEKL. CDR3 in amino acids: CASSIGAGDRYGYTF. In nucleotides, the CDR3 is TGCGCCAGCAGCATAGGGGCAGGGGATCGCTATGGCTACACCTTC.

V and J are TRBV5-6 and TRBJ1-6, with 8 bases aligning to TRBD1. Germline V gene data show CDR1 as SGHDT and CDR2 as YYEEEE. V trimming: 7 bases; J trimming: 10 bases; junction bases outside the gene matches: 10. There are 14 residues in the CDR3. The CDR3 sequence is CASLRTGWDSPLHF. The CDR3 DNA is TGTGCCAGCCTTCGGACAGGGTGGGACTCACCCCTCCACTTT.

V usage is TRBV29-1 and J usage is TRBJ1-1, with D perhaps TRBD1 (5 bases). The germline CDR1 and CDR2 sequences are SQVTM and ANQGSEA. The V end was cut by 8 bases, the J end by 3 bases, with 19 bases between. This CDR3 is built from 14 residues. DNA of the CDR3: TGCAGCTCCTCTGGGAGGGGTTCGGACACTGAAGCTTTCTTT. Translation gives CSSSGRGSDTEAFF.